These 28 T cell receptor beta chains came from one sample sequenced in a study of T-cell reconstitution after alpha-beta-depleted transplantation in children. TCRbeta library preparation incorporated unique molecular identifiers. One entry per CDR3 protein, called by TCRdb with MiXCR from the PCR reads. The table lists approximately 80,000 distinct CDR3 sequences, roughly 14% of them singletons. The specimen was PBMCs, mostly from graft donor cells, collected 180 days after TCRalphabeta/CD19-depleted stem cell transplant. These receptor sequences come from a male patient between 2 and 10 years old who had a stem cell transplant for acute lymphoblastic leukemia, so the T cells may come from the graft donor.

J is TRBJ2-2 and V is TRBV14, with D unresolved. CDR1 and CDR2 (germline): SGHDN, FVKESK. This CDR3 comprises 16 residues. With 4 bases removed from V and 0 bases from J, the gap between germline ends came to 12 bases. CDR3: CASSLRRVANTGELFF. The DNA of the CDR3 is TGTGCCAGCAGCCTCAGACGGGTAGCGAACACCGGGGAGCTGTTTTTT.

This clonotype appeared a few times. This rearrangement joins TRBV5-6 to TRBJ1-5; the match to TRBD1 covers 8 bases. Germline CDR1 reads SGHDT; CDR2 reads YYEEEE. Germline trimming cut 0 bases from V and 3 bases from J; bases unmatched to any gene: 2. This CDR3 comprises 15 residues. The CDR3 loop reads CASSLEDRDNQPQHF. The CDR3 region has the DNA TGTGCCAGCAGCTTGGAGGACAGGGACAATCAGCCCCAGCATTTT.

With respect to this clonotype: Sequence at one end of the junction differs from germline and may be a read error. This chain connects TRBV7-3 to TRBJ2-7, with 10 nucleotides matching TRBD1. This CDR3 comprises 15 residues. Germline V gives CDR1 SGHTA, CDR2 FQGTGA. CDR3 region: CASSLTGTGAREQYF. The CDR3 DNA reads as TGTGCCAGCAGCCTAACCGGGACAGGGGCGAGGGAGCAGTACTTC. Variable domain in full (rest from reference TRBV7-3 and TRBJ2-7): GAGVSQTPSNKVTEKGKYVELRCDPISGHTALYWYRQSLGQGPEFLIYFQGTGAADDSGLPNDRFFAVRPEGSVSTLKIQRTERGDSAVYLCASSLTGTGAREQYFGPGTRLTVT.

J is TRBJ1-2 and V is TRBV20-1; D is perhaps TRBD1 (5 bases). This CDR3 comprises 14 residues. Trimming cost V 0 bases and J 11 bases, with 19 bases left between them. Per germline, CDR1 DFQATT and CDR2 SNEGSKA (reference sequence). CDR3 region: CSARDGLGTLRYTF. For the CDR3, the DNA is TGCAGTGCTAGAGATGGCCTTGGGACTTTGAGATACACCTTC.

This clonotype was detected only a few times. The chain carries TRBV4-3 and TRBJ1-1, with D maybe TRBD1 (5 bases). Germline V lookup: CDR1 LGHNA, CDR2 YSLEER. Trimming took off 0 bases at V and 7 bases at J, with 15 bases between the two ends. This CDR3 contains 15 residues. In nucleotides, the CDR3 is TGCGCCAGCAGCCAAGATAGAGACAGCTTTTTTGAAGCTTTCTTT. It specifies CASSQDRDSFFEAFF.

The sample holds many counts of this clonotype. The chain carries TRBV20-1 and TRBJ2-7; 10 bases match TRBD1. Looked up from germline, CDR1 is DFQATT and CDR2 is SNEGSKA (reference sequence). V was pared by 3 bases and J by 6 bases, with 5 bases of the junction left unmatched. CDR3 size: 13 residues. In nucleotides, the CDR3 is TGCAGTGCTAGTGGGACAGGGGTACGCGAGCAGTACTTC. Translated: CSASGTGVREQYF.

The rearrangement links TRBV27 to TRBJ2-7, with TRBD1 matching 7 bases. The CDR3 is made up of 14 amino acids. The V gene's germline CDR1 is MNHEY and CDR2 SMNVEV (reference sequence). V was clipped by 3 bases and J by 1 base; unmatched bases: 3. The CDR3 spells CASSFPDRSYEQYF. The CDR3 DNA reads TGTGCCAGCAGTTTTCCGGACAGGTCCTACGAGCAGTACTTC.

This clonotype was detected ten times or more. The rearrangement links TRBV5-1 to TRBJ2-7, with 11 bases lining up with TRBD1. The ends lost 3 bases at V and 2 bases at J; junction bases unmatched: 1. CDR1 is SGHRS and CDR2 is YFSETQ in the germline V gene. CDR3 length: 14 residues. DNA of the CDR3: TGCGCCAGCAGCTGGGACAGGGGGGCCTACGAGCAGTACTTC. Protein: CASSWDRGAYEQYF.

This clonotype showed up just a few times. The rearrangement uses TRBV18 and TRBJ1-6, with 9 bases identical to TRBD1. After removal of 5 bases from V and 7 bases from J, the junction contained 6 bases not matched to a gene. The CDR3 extends over 15 amino acids. Germline CDR1 reads KGHSH; CDR2 reads LQKENI. This chain's CDR3 is CASSSRDRANSPLHF. The CDR3 region has the DNA TGTGCCAGCTCATCCCGGGACAGGGCAAATTCACCCCTCCACTTT. Drawing the rest from reference TRBV18 and TRBJ1-6, the complete variable domain is NAGVMQNPRHLVRRRGQEARLRCSPMKGHSHVYWYRQLPEEGLKFMVYLQKENIIDESGMPKERFSAEFPKEGPSILRIQQVVRGDSAAYFCASSSRDRANSPLHFGNGTRLTVT.

The chain joins TRBV28 to TRBJ1-2; TRBD1 matches 8 bases. With V trimmed by 3 bases and J by 0 bases, 3 bases remained unmatched. The CDR3 is 15 residues long. Germline CDR1 is MDHEN and CDR2 is SYDVKM. This CDR3 is CASSFHRGSNYGYTF. CDR3 DNA: TGTGCCAGCAGTTTTCACAGGGGGTCTAACTATGGCTACACCTTC.

This clonotype appeared many times. This chain uses TRBV25-1 with TRBJ2-3; no firm D call. Between the trimmed V and J ends, which lost 5 bases and 0 bases, there was a span of 12 bases. The CDR3 is made up of 15 amino acids. CDR1 and CDR2 from the germline V gene are MGHDK and SYGVNS. CDR3 nucleotide sequence: TGTGCCAGCAGTTCAGGAGTCACTAGCACAGATACGCAGTATTTT. Translated: CASSSGVTSTDTQYF.

V gene TRBV3-1 combines with J gene TRBJ2-4, with D unclear. The V gene lost 0 bases and the J gene lost 0 bases, with 6 bases spanning the gap. The CDR3 is 15 residues long. Germline CDR1 is LGHDT and CDR2 is YNNKEL (reference sequence). CDR3: CASSQDHLAKNIQYF. Written as DNA, the CDR3 is TGTGCCAGCAGCCAAGACCATCTAGCCAAAAACATTCAGTACTTC.

In this sample, this clonotype turned up many times. The chain combines TRBV2 with TRBJ1-1, with TRBD1 matching over 7 bases. The CDR3 contains 14 residues. The germline CDR1 and CDR2 sequences are SNHLY and FYNNEI. With 4 bases clipped from V and 3 bases from J, the junction kept 5 bases outside the gene matches. CDR3 DNA: TGTGCCAGCAGTGCCCTAACAGGGGACACTGAAGCTTTCTTT. It is translated as CASSALTGDTEAFF.

This clonotype was observed at least ten times. This chain joins TRBV6-2 or TRBV6-3 and TRBJ2-1; D remains unclear. The CDR3 has 12 residues. Between the trimmed V and J ends, which lost 2 bases and 8 bases, there was a span of 7 bases. From germline, CDR1 is MNHEY and CDR2 SVGEGT. In DNA, the CDR3 is TGTGCCAGCAGTTACAACTTCGATGAGCAGTTCTTC. As protein: CASSYNFDEQFF.

This sequence joins TRBV28 and TRBJ1-1; D unclear. V lost 5 bases, J lost 0 bases, and 13 bases lay in between. CDR3 length equals 15 residues. Germline V gene lookup returns CDR1 MDHEN and CDR2 SYDVKM. The CDR3 is CASSTLDQMNTEAFF. CDR3 nucleotides: TGTGCCAGCAGTACCCTCGACCAGATGAACACTGAAGCTTTCTTT.

This clonotype was counted only a few times. The CDR3 sequence is CASSSWAQETQYF. DNA for the CDR3: TGTGCCAGCAGCTCCTGGGCCCAAGAGACCCAGTACTTC. The V call is TRBV11-2, the J call TRBJ2-5; no definite D call. CDR1 is SGHAT and CDR2 is FQNNGV in the germline V gene. With 4 bases removed from V and 1 base from J, the gap between germline ends came to 7 bases. The CDR3 length is 13 residues.

This clonotype has a handful of counts. The chain links TRBV2 to TRBJ2-5; D gene uncertain. Germline assignment: CDR1 SNHLY and CDR2 FYNNEI. The CDR3 loop spans 15 amino acids. The V gene lost 6 bases and the J gene lost 1 base, with 15 bases spanning the gap. CDR3 in DNA: TGTGCCAGCAGAATATCCCAACACCTCCAAGAGACCCAGTACTTC. Encoded protein: CASRISQHLQETQYF.

This clonotype was seen a few times. The chain joins TRBV28 to TRBJ2-7; a weak D match, TRBD2 (5 bases). This CDR3 is built from 14 residues. The V and J ends lost 7 bases and 1 base respectively, with 14 bases between them. The germline CDR1 and CDR2 sequences are MDHEN and SYDVKM. The CDR3 nucleotides read TGTGCCAGCACAAGGAGGAGTAGGTCCTACGAGCAGTACTTC. Translating it yields CASTRRSRSYEQYF.

This clonotype came up a few times. The chain recombines TRBV20-1 with TRBJ1-5; D gene ambiguous. The CDR3 totals 14 residues. Germline CDR1 is DFQATT and CDR2 is SNEGSKA (reference sequence). V lost 1 base to trimming and J lost 0 bases, with 7 bases between them. CDR3: CSARGGDSNQPQHF. CDR3 nucleotide sequence: TGCAGTGCTAGAGGCGGGGATAGCAATCAGCCCCAGCATTTT.

This clonotype came up a few times. The rearrangement links TRBV20-1 to TRBJ1-2; no clear D. The CDR3 is made up of 12 amino acids. V lost 8 bases, J lost 5 bases, and 15 bases lay in between. In germline, CDR1 is DFQATT, CDR2 SNEGSKA (reference sequence). The CDR3 reads CSSLLPRYGYTF. In nucleotides, the CDR3 is TGCAGTTCCCTCCTACCACGTTATGGCTACACCTTC.

The V gene is TRBV20-1, the J gene TRBJ2-3, with 7 bases that match TRBD2. The CDR3 runs to 14 residues. Per the germline V gene, CDR1 is DFQATT and CDR2 is SNEGSKA (reference sequence). The ends lost 3 bases at V and 0 bases at J; junction bases unmatched: 3. CDR3 amino acids: CSASGGSSTDTQYF. The CDR3 DNA sequence: TGCAGTGCTAGCGGGGGGTCTAGCACAGATACGCAGTATTTT.

J is TRBJ2-3 and V is TRBV28; perhaps TRBD2 as D (6 bases). This CDR3 is built from 15 residues. V was cut by 5 bases and J by 6 bases, with 18 bases left in between. The germline V gene encodes CDR1 MDHEN and CDR2 SYDVKM. The CDR3 region is CASSPPGVVLDTQYF. The CDR3 nucleotides read TGTGCCAGCAGTCCTCCGGGAGTGGTTCTTGATACGCAGTATTTT.

The chain carries TRBV20-1 and TRBJ1-1; D unresolved. The CDR3 loop spans 12 amino acids. With 0 bases removed from V and 5 bases from J, the gap between germline ends came to 7 bases. Germline V gene lookup returns CDR1 DFQATT and CDR2 SNEGSKA (reference sequence). As DNA, the CDR3 is TGCAGTGCTAGAGATGGCCCAACTGAAGCTTTCTTT. Translation gives CSARDGPTEAFF.

V usage is TRBV6-5 and J usage is TRBJ2-7; a weak D match, TRBD1 (5 bases). Germline loops: CDR1 MNHEY, CDR2 SVGAGI. The length of the CDR3 is 16 residues. V was cut by 6 bases and J by 4 bases, with 22 bases left in between. CDR3 in DNA: TGTGCCAGCAGCCCCGTGGGGCAGAACATCGTTTACGAGCAGTACTTC. It yields the protein CASSPVGQNIVYEQYF.

This chain's CDR3 is CSAPPGQGAPLYGYTF. In nucleotides, the CDR3 is TGCAGTGCTCCCCCGGGGCAGGGGGCACCCCTCTATGGCTACACCTTC. V is TRBV20-1 and J is TRBJ1-2; 8 nucleotides agree with TRBD1. The V segment lost 5 bases and the J segment 4 bases; nucleotides outside the gene matches: 15. The CDR3 is 16 residues long. The V gene's germline CDR1 is DFQATT and CDR2 SNEGSKA (reference sequence).

The table lists this clonotype with a few counts. This chain joins TRBV6-5 and TRBJ1-2; D gene uncertain. The CDR3 length is 13 residues. Trimming pared 2 bases from V and 2 bases from J, leaving 6 bases between. Germline V gene lookup returns CDR1 MNHEY and CDR2 SVGAGI. The CDR3 DNA reads TGTGCCAGCAGTTACGGGCAGAACTATGGCTACACCTTC. Translation gives CASSYGQNYGYTF.

There are a few counts of this clonotype. This chain joins TRBV7-6 and TRBJ2-2; a weak D match, TRBD1 (6 bases). This CDR3 region has 16 residues. The germline V gene has CDR1 SGHVS and CDR2 FNYEAQ. Trimming pared 1 base from V and 3 bases from J, leaving 12 bases between. The CDR3 spells CASSLVAGEDTGELFF. The CDR3 DNA sequence: TGTGCCAGCAGCTTAGTGGCAGGGGAAGACACCGGGGAGCTGTTTTTT.

This clonotype was seen a few times. This chain joins TRBV10-3 and TRBJ2-7; 7 positions agree with TRBD1. This CDR3 region has 12 residues. Germline lookup yields CDR1 ENHRY and CDR2 SYGVKD. The CDR3 sequence is CAMGQSSYEQYF. In nucleotides, the CDR3 is TGTGCTATGGGACAGAGCTCCTACGAGCAGTACTTC.